This T cell receptor (beta chain) is drawn from a study of blood T cell repertoires in COVID-19 (dated by TCRdb to the early 2020s). A note on the overall study: Collaborator samples came from the United States, Italy and Spain and covered acute and convalescent phases of COVID-19. The prospective study material was composed of cDNA or gDNA derived from T cells, B-cell-depleted T cells, or PBMCs. The dataset comprised deeply sampled blood TCRbeta repertoires from subjects exposed to, actively infected with, or recovered from COVID-19. The repertoires were released in a freely available public database intended as a resource for research on the immune response to SARS-CoV-2. The samples were drawn from two sources: the first 160 participants of the ongoing ImmuneRACE study, and 1,254 subjects contributed by 6 global collaborators. Nearly every sample came with metadata listing a de-identified subject ID, COVID-19 status, age in years and sex. Where available, HLA class I and class II types were obtained from metadata supplied by the sample provider rather than from assay-based typing. Overall study results and their limits: The quantity of clinical and demographic metadata differed by source and by participant and was supplied without curation.

The immunoSEQ Assay, a bias-controlled multiplex PCR, was used to amplify TCRbeta CDR3 regions from genomic DNA. As for how the authors treated the data: Nucleated cell counts per sample were estimated from amplification of reference gene primers within the assay. To quantify the absolute abundance of each unique TCRbeta CDR3 rearrangement, sequence reads were collapsed and filtered. For each sample, productive Simpson clonality was calculated as the square root of Simpson's diversity index across productive rearrangements. TCRdb re-hosts the immuneACCESS table, in-frame sequences only. Its copies lack some clones; in the studies checked, an unresolved V gene accounts for under half of them, and the cause for the rest is not known. The V and J calls and the clone size are those of that table, but D and trimming were determined from the DNA. In all, the sample holds about 150,000 clones, and around 85% of those were seen once. The top ten hold 0.6% to 0.7% of the sample.

One collaborating source in Seattle enrolled patients while the patients were actively infected and followed the patients over time throughout the course of disease. Each collaborating institution followed its own protocols to collect whole blood in K2EDTA tubes. Collaborator samples were shipped for TCRbeta analysis as frozen whole blood, isolated PBMCs, or DNA extracted from either sample type. Of note for this clone: Its binding antigen is unknown. No much larger clone is present one base from it, and per-base qualities are unavailable.

The CDR3 has 13 amino acids, counting the end cysteine and phenylalanine. Solely the CDR3 DNA is kept, with 39 bases framed from the first base. The V end loses 4 bases and the J end loses 5 bases, and a stretch of 11 bases separates them. The chain joins TRBV12-3 or TRBV12-4 to TRBJ1-2; the D gene is perhaps TRBD1, from 5 matching bases. The receptor was derived from a man in his sixties with COVID-19, enrolled during active disease. The sequencing input was peripheral blood. The nucleotide sequence is TGTGCCAGCAGTTCATCAGGGCGGTATGGCTACACCTTC. Translated, it reads CASSSSGRYGYTF.